This T cell receptor (beta chain) was found in a study of CD8 T cells in Susac syndrome. In blood CD8+ and CD4+ T cells, TCR beta underwent sequencing. The multiple sclerosis controls were treatment-naive patients affected by stable or active relapsing-remitting disease. Trimming left V 3 bases short and J 3 bases short, with 9 bases between. The CDR3 consists of 13 residues. From germline, CDR1 is SGHTA and CDR2 FQGNSA. With random hexamers, reverse transcription was performed on 0.5 to 1 ug of RNA. Coverage of TCR beta CDR3 amplification by immunoSEQ multiplex PCR extended to 54 Vbeta and 13 Jbeta. From the immunoSEQ multiplex PCR reads, TCRdb called clonotypes with MiXCR, one entry per CDR3 protein. The sample yields 150,000 to 200,000 distinct CDR3 sequences, roughly 95% seen once.

The V gene is TRBV7-2, the J gene TRBJ2-7; D ambiguous. The TCR was taken from a human donor with multiple sclerosis. The specimen was CD4+ T cells from PBMCs. CDR3 coding DNA: TGTGCCAGCAGCTTTCAAACCCGCTACGAGCAGTACTTC. Translating it yields CASSFQTRYEQYF.